This T cell receptor (beta chain) originates from a study of beta chain features in type 1 diabetes. Note on this clone: Its target is not known.

TCRB transcripts that were expressed got sequenced, as all of the isolated RNA had been reverse transcribed. Measured with immunoSEQ multiplex PCR; TCRdb has only the in-frame clones, and not every one. The table lists around 250,000 clones, 13% to 15% of them singletons. The CDR3 loop spans 15 amino acids. V trimming: 3 bases; J trimming: 0 bases; junction bases outside the gene matches: 4. Germline values: CDR1 LGHNA, CDR2 YSLEER. Study results and caveats: In all four CD4+ subsets, TCRB CDR3 length was significantly, moderately reduced in type 1 diabetes. In comparison with healthy donors, patients had naive, central memory and Treg TCRB repertoires that appeared more similar.

The chain is built from TRBV4-3 and TRBJ1-1; 7 bases are a match to TRBD1. Input material: naive CD4+ T cells from blood. The sequence was obtained from a man under 40 with type 1 diabetes. CDR3 sequence: CASSQGQSLNTEAFF. As DNA, the CDR3 is TGCGCCAGCAGCCAGGGACAGAGTCTGAACACTGAAGCTTTCTTT.